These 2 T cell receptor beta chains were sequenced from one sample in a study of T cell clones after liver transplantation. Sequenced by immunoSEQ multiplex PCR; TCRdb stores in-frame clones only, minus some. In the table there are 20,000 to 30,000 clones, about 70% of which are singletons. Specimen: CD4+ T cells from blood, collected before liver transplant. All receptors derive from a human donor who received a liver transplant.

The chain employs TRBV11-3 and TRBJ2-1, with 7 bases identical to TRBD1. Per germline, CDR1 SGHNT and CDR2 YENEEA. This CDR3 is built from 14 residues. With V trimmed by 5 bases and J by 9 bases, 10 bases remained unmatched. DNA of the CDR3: TGTGCCAGCAGCGTTACAGGGGAAGGTAGTGAGCAGTTCTTC. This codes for CASSVTGEGSEQFF.

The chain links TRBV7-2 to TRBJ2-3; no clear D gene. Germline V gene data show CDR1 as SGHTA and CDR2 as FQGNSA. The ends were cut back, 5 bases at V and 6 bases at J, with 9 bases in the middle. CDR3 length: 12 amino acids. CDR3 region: CASSRLSDTQYF. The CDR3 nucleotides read TGTGCCAGCAGCCGACTGTCGGATACGCAGTATTTT.